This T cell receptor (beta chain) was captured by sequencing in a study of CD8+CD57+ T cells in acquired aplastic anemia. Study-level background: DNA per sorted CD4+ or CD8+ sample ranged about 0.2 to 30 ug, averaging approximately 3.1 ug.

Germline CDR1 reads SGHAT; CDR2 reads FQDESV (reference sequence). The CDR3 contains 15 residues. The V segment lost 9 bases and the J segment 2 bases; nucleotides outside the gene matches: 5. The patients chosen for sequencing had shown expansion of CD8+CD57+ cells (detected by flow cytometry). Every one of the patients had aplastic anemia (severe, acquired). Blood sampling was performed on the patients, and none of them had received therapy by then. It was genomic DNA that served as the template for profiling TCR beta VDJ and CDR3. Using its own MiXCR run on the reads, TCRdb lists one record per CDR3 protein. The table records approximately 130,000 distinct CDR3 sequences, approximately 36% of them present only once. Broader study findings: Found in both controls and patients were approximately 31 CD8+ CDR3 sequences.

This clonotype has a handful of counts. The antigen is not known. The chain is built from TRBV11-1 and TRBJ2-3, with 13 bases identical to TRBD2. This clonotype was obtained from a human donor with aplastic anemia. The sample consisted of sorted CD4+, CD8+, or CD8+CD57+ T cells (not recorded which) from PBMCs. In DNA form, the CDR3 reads TGTGCCAGGGGGGGACTAGCGGGGCTCACAGATACGCAGTATTTT. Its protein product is CARGGLAGLTDTQYF.